A selection of T cell receptor beta chains follows, all from one sample in a study of CD8+ T cells in alopecia areata. Some clones are missing from TCRdb's copy, which holds only in-frame ones; the method was immunoSEQ multiplex PCR. The sample lists approximately 210,000 clones; 55% to 70% were seen once. The input for sequencing was CD4+ T cells sorted from blood, taken at week 4, from a patient treated with tofacitinib. These receptors were taken from a human donor with alopecia areata. CDR3s include the opening cysteine and the closing phenylalanine or tryptophan. A D gene is named only where the DNA matches it firmly. The size field is filled for only some rows; it gives once, few, many or a size class.

d_gene | abundance | len | j_gene | v_gene | CDR3nt | CDR3aa
TRBD1 | once | 15 | TRBJ2-1 | TRBV11-2 | TGTGCCAGCAGCTTGGGGACAGGGACCTACAATGAGCAGTTCTTC | CASSLGTGTYNEQFF
. | . | 14 | TRBJ1-5 | TRBV29-1 | TGCAGCGTTGAATTGGGGAATAGCAATCAGCCCCAGCATTTT | CSVELGNSNQPQHF
. | . | 12 | TRBJ1-1 | TRBV7-6 | TGTGCCAGCAGCCCCCGACAGACTGAAGCTTTCTTT | CASSPRQTEAFF
TRBD2 | . | 15 | TRBJ2-1 | TRBV6-5 | TGTGCCAGCAGAAAAGGGACTAGCGGGGGAAATGAGCAGTTCTTC | CASRKGTSGGNEQFF
. | . | 12 | TRBJ2-2 | TRBV9 | TGTGCCAGCAGCGACAACACCGGGGAGCTGTTTTTT | CASSDNTGELFF
. | . | 11 | TRBJ2-5 | TRBV5-8 | TGTGCCAGCAGCCCGCCGGGGACCCAGTACTTC | CASSPPGTQYF
. | few | 13 | TRBJ1-1 | TRBV5-1 | TGCGCCAGCAGGACCTATACCGGGAGTGAAGCTTTCTTT | CASRTYTGSEAFF
. | once | 11 | TRBJ2-2 | TRBV30 | TGTGCCTGGAGAAACACCGGGGAGCTGTTTTTT | CAWRNTGELFF
. | . | 15 | TRBJ1-6 | TRBV27 | TGTGCCAGCAGTCAGGACATGGGGGGAATTTCACCCCTCCACTTT | CASSQDMGGISPLHF
. | once | 13 | TRBJ1-5 | TRBV15 | TGTGCCACCAGCAGTGATTTGGGTCAGCCCCAGCATTTT | CATSSDLGQPQHF
. | few | 13 | TRBJ1-1 | TRBV29-1 | TGCAGCCTCTCCCCCGGATGGGGGGCTGAAGCTTTCTTT | CSLSPGWGAEAFF
. | . | 13 | TRBJ1-1 | TRBV2 | TGTGCCAGCAGGGAGACAGTGAACACTGAAGCTTTCTTT | CASRETVNTEAFF
. | . | 12 | TRBJ2-7 | TRBV30 | TGTGCCTGGAGTCGTGGAGACTACGAGCAGTACTTC | CAWSRGDYEQYF
TRBD1 | . | 13 | TRBJ1-4 | TRBV2 | TGTGCCAGCAGTAAGGACAGGGATGAAAAACTGTTTTTT | CASSKDRDEKLFF
. | . | 14 | TRBJ1-5 | TRBV4-1 | TGTGCCAGCAGCCAAGACGCCTCCCGACAGCCCCAGCATTTT | CASSQDASRQPQHF
. | . | 12 | TRBJ1-4 | TRBV4-2 | TGTGCCAGCAGCCAAGTAGAACGAAAACTGTTTTTT | CASSQVERKLFF
TRBD1 | . | 16 | TRBJ1-2 | TRBV4-1 | TGCGCCAGCAGCCAAGGGGGAAACAGGGGATCCTATGGCTACACCTTC | CASSQGGNRGSYGYTF
. | . | 12 | TRBJ2-2 | TRBV6-5 | TGTGCCAGCAGTACCCTGGGCGGGGAGCTGTTTTTT | CASSTLGGELFF
TRBD1 | . | 15 | TRBJ1-2 | TRBV5-4 | TGTGCCAGCAGCTCCAGGACAGGGGAGAACTATGGCTACACCTTC | CASSSRTGENYGYTF
. | . | 15 | TRBJ2-7 | TRBV5-1 | TGCGCCAGCAGCTTTGATGGGTCAGATACCTACGAGCAGTACTTC | CASSFDGSDTYEQYF